This T cell receptor (beta chain) came from a study of blood T cell repertoires in COVID-19. Looking at the study overall: In each case, the material was cDNA or gDNA derived from T cells, B-cell-depleted T cells, or PBMCs.

Germline CDR1 reads SGDLS; CDR2 reads YYNGEE. The CDR3 totals 17 residues. The V segment lost 3 bases and the J segment 3 bases; nucleotides outside the gene matches: 11. Per the original data handling: Amplification from reference gene primers served as the basis for estimated nucleated cell counts. Some clones are missing from TCRdb's copy, which holds only in-frame ones; the method was immunoSEQ multiplex PCR. That table gives V, J and clone size, and the DNA gave D and trimming. In the table there are approximately 110,000 clones, roughly 92% of which are singletons. In Seattle, patients joined the study during active infection and were tracked longitudinally.

Specimen: peripheral blood. The chain combines TRBV9 with TRBJ2-4, with TRBD1 matching over 8 bases. The receptor was derived from a man aged 50 to 60 with COVID-19, enrolled during active disease. The CDR3 reads CASSATGQGLGKNIQYF. The DNA for the CDR3 is TGTGCCAGCAGCGCCACTGGACAGGGATTGGGCAAAAACATTCAGTACTTC.